This T cell receptor beta chain was documented in a study of blood T cells in healthy people across ages. Next came a second PCR, run for about 7 to 11 cycles, which used a sample-barcoded 5' primer along with a J-beta primer mix. TCRdb re-called the 5' RACE reads with MiXCR, one entry per CDR3 protein. The table shows hundreds of thousands of distinct CDR3 sequences, with roughly 60% occurring only once. This clonotype was seen only a few times. The germline V gene has CDR1 SGHVS and CDR2 FNYEAQ. The CDR3 consists of 18 residues. The trim removed 0 bases at V and 6 bases at J, leaving 11 bases unmatched.

This chain connects TRBV7-6 to TRBJ2-7, with 13 nucleotides matching TRBD2. The receptor was isolated from a man aged 25-40 years in good health. Sample: blood. DNA of the CDR3: TGTGCCAGCAGCTTAGCGCAAAAACTAGCGGGAGGGGTTGGCGAGCAGTACTTC. This gives the protein CASSLAQKLAGGVGEQYF.